A single sample gave rise to the 27 T cell receptor beta chains below, sequenced in a study of blood T cell repertoires in COVID-19. Sequenced by immunoSEQ multiplex PCR; TCRdb stores in-frame clones only, minus some. The sample gives approximately 260,000 clones, 85% to 90% of which show up once; more than 1.5% is in the top ten. The sample comprised PBMCs or T cells enriched from blood (not recorded which). Receptors originate from a woman aged 60-70 years who had recovered from COVID-19.

The chain joins TRBV4-1 to TRBJ1-5; 7 bases line up with TRBD1. In germline, CDR1 is MGHRA, CDR2 YSYEKL. The CDR3 has 16 amino acids. Unmatched junction bases numbered 11, after V lost 3 bases and J lost 6 bases. CDR3 sequence reads: CASSHARQGRGQPQHF. CDR3 bases: TGCGCCAGCAGCCACGCTCGACAGGGAAGAGGTCAGCCCCAGCATTTT.

The chain links TRBV2 to TRBJ2-3; possibly TRBD2 for D (6 bases). This CDR3 has 14 residues. V gave up 7 bases and J gave up 0 bases, with 11 bases separating them. CDR1 is SNHLY and CDR2 is FYNNEI in the germline V gene. This CDR3 is CASTGDYSTDTQYF. The CDR3 DNA sequence: TGTGCCAGCACGGGAGACTATAGCACAGATACGCAGTATTTT.

The CDR3 coding sequence is TGTGCCAGCAGTTTAGCAGGGGTTTTGAACACTGAAGCTTTCTTT. Amino acid sequence: CASSLAGVLNTEAFF. The rearrangement uses TRBV27 and TRBJ1-1; D is possibly TRBD1 (6 bases). Trimming cost V 2 bases and J 0 bases, with 10 bases left between them. CDR3 size: 15 residues. Germline CDR1 reads MNHEY; CDR2 reads SMNVEV (reference sequence).

V usage is TRBV27 and J usage is TRBJ2-1; tentative D call: TRBD2 (6 bases). V dropped 6 bases and J dropped 2 bases, with 11 bases sitting between them. The CDR3 spans 14 residues. CDR1 and CDR2 (germline): MNHEY, SMNVEV (reference sequence). The CDR3 sequence: CASSLWGAYNEQFF. CDR3 sequence (DNA): TGTGCCAGCAGCCTATGGGGGGCCTACAATGAGCAGTTCTTC.

The CDR3 sequence: CASSVAAGAGDEQFF. CDR3 DNA sequence: TGTGCCAGCAGCGTAGCGGCGGGAGCCGGAGATGAGCAGTTCTTC. V usage is TRBV9 and J usage is TRBJ2-1, with 7 bases that match TRBD2. V was pared by 0 bases and J by 8 bases, with 8 bases of the junction left unmatched. The CDR3 spans 15 residues. Germline CDR1 and CDR2: SGDLS and YYNGEE.

The chain employs TRBV5-1 and TRBJ2-5; 9 positions match TRBD2. CDR1 is SGHRS and CDR2 is YFSETQ in the germline V gene. Trimming took 4 bases from V and 4 from J; bases not matched to a gene: 11. This CDR3 is 16 amino acids long. CDR3 protein: CASSPRQGAGGETQYF. The CDR3 DNA sequence: TGCGCCAGCAGCCCTCGACAGGGAGCGGGAGGAGAGACCCAGTACTTC.

Regarding this clone: One junction end does not reproduce the germline sequence, and a read error may be involved. The V and J genes are TRBV7-2 and TRBJ2-1; 13 positions agree with TRBD2. The CDR3 totals 15 residues. Germline-derived CDR1 and CDR2 are SGHTA and FQGNSA. Here the CDR3 DNA reads TGTGCCAGCAGCTCGCGACTAGCGGGAGGCCCACGGTCTATCTTC. This translates into CASSSRLAGGPRSIF.

The chain carries TRBV3-1 (or the pseudogene TRBV3-2) and TRBJ2-7; 9 bases are shared with TRBD1. CDR1 is LGHDT, CDR2 YNNKEL, per germline (reference sequence). The CDR3 length is 16 residues. The junction had 6 bases not matched to a gene; V was cut back by 3 bases and J by 0 bases. The CDR3 spells CASSQQTGGSSYEQYF. The CDR3 DNA reads as TGTGCCAGCAGCCAGCAAACAGGGGGCAGCTCCTACGAGCAGTACTTC.

This chain uses TRBV9 with TRBJ1-3, with D perhaps matching TRBD1 (5 bases). The V end lost 0 bases, the J end lost 9 bases, and 7 bases lay between the germline ends. The CDR3 contains 12 residues. CDR1 SGDLS and CDR2 YYNGEE come from the germline V gene. This CDR3 reads CASSVGGGTIYF. Here the CDR3 DNA reads TGTGCCAGCAGCGTAGGGGGGGGCACCATATATTTT.

The genes are TRBV11-3 and TRBJ2-1, with 8 bases lining up with TRBD1. In germline, CDR1 is SGHNT, CDR2 YENEEA. With 5 bases clipped from V and 7 bases from J, the junction kept 4 bases outside the gene matches. The CDR3 has 13 residues. This chain's CDR3 is CASSLDRGNEQFF. The CDR3, as DNA: TGTGCCAGCAGCCTCGACAGGGGTAATGAGCAGTTCTTC. The variable domain in full, completed from reference TRBV11-3 and TRBJ2-1, reads EAGVVQSPRYKIIEKKQPVAFWCNPISGHNTLYWYLQNLGQGPELLIRYENEEAVDDSQLPKDRFSAERLKGVDSTLKIQPAELGDSAVYLCASSLDRGNEQFFGPGTRLTVL.

V and J are TRBV4-1 and TRBJ2-1, with TRBD2 identical over 7 bases. CDR1 MGHRA and CDR2 YSYEKL come from the germline V gene. Trimming removed 1 base from V and 0 bases from J; junction bases left unmatched: 3. The CDR3 length is 16 residues. CDR3: CASSQVLADSYNEQFF. The CDR3 bases are TGCGCCAGCAGCCAAGTGCTAGCGGACTCCTACAATGAGCAGTTCTTC.

V is TRBV5-1 and J is TRBJ1-4; D not certain. Trimming took 7 bases from V and 7 from J, leaving 14 bases between them. The CDR3 length is 13 residues. The germline V gene encodes CDR1 SGHRS and CDR2 YFSETQ. For the CDR3, the DNA is TGCGCCAGCTCCCCTCAGTCGGGTGAAAAACTGTTTTTT. Protein: CASSPQSGEKLFF. The complete variable domain, with remaining parts taken from reference TRBV5-1 and TRBJ1-4, reads KAGVTQTPRYLIKTRGQQVTLSCSPISGHRSVSWYQQTPGQGLQFLFEYFSETQRNKGNFPGRFSGRQFSNSRSEMNVSTLELGDSALYLCASSPQSGEKLFFGSGTQLSVL.

A single count supports this clone. The V and J genes are TRBV18 and TRBJ1-5; D gene unclear. The V gene lost 1 base and the J gene lost 5 bases, with 9 bases spanning the gap. Germline assignment: CDR1 KGHSH and CDR2 LQKENI. The CDR3 is 14 amino acids. CDR3 nucleotides: TGTGCCAGCTCACCACAAACAGAATATCAGCCCCAGCATTTT. As protein: CASSPQTEYQPQHF.

The genes are TRBV5-1 and TRBJ2-7; D might be TRBD2 (6 bases). The CDR3 has 15 residues. Deletions cut 0 bases from V and 6 bases from J, with 16 bases between. Per the germline V gene, CDR1 is SGHRS and CDR2 is YFSETQ. The CDR3 bases are TGCGCCAGCAGCTTGGACGGGGGTGCTCCTATCGAGCAGTACTTC. This codes for CASSLDGGAPIEQYF.

V is TRBV28 and J is TRBJ1-2, with D hard to call. The CDR3 has 14 amino acids. Trimming left V 3 bases short and J 1 base short, with 9 bases between. Per the germline V gene, CDR1 is MDHEN and CDR2 is SYDVKM. DNA of the CDR3: TGTGCCAGCAGTTTTCCCCGGAGTAACTATGGCTACACCTTC. Its protein is CASSFPRSNYGYTF.

The CDR3 bases are TGCGCCAGCAGCTTTTTCAAAGGGCGGGATGAAAAACTGTTTTTT. It codes for CASSFFKGRDEKLFF. V usage is TRBV5-1 and J usage is TRBJ1-4; D remains ambiguous. CDR1 and CDR2 from the germline V gene are SGHRS and YFSETQ. This CDR3 has 15 amino acids. V was cut by 2 bases and J by 6 bases, with 14 bases left in between.

The gene calls are TRBV10-3 and TRBJ2-3, with D uncertain. Germline V lookup: CDR1 ENHRY, CDR2 SYGVKD. V was trimmed by 0 bases and J by 3 bases, leaving 7 bases between them. CDR3 size: 14 residues. The CDR3 here is CAISESLGTDTQYF. CDR3 coding DNA: TGTGCCATCAGTGAGTCGCTAGGTACAGATACGCAGTATTTT.

V is TRBV28 and J is TRBJ1-5; no reliable D call. Germline CDR1 and CDR2: MDHEN and SYDVKM. This CDR3 contains 13 residues. V was pared by 0 bases and J by 4 bases, with 4 bases between. For the CDR3, the DNA is TGTGCCAGCAGTTTATGGCGTAATCAGCCCCAGCATTTT. It translates to CASSLWRNQPQHF.

The chain's CDR3 is CASRPGGTGNTEAFF. The CDR3, as DNA: TGCGCCAGCAGACCGGGCGGGACAGGGAACACTGAAGCTTTCTTT. The V gene is TRBV5-1, the J gene TRBJ1-1, with 8 positions matching TRBD1. Germline trimming cut 5 bases from V and 1 base from J; bases unmatched to any gene: 7. CDR3 size: 15 residues. CDR1 is SGHRS and CDR2 is YFSETQ in the germline V gene.

This clone has a single count. The chain is built from TRBV7-9 and TRBJ1-3; D gene unclear. This CDR3 is 15 amino acids long. Germline CDR1 is SEHNR and CDR2 is FQNEAQ (reference sequence). With 5 bases removed from V and 0 bases from J, the gap between germline ends came to 11 bases. The CDR3 reads CASSLTGPSGNTIYF. The CDR3 DNA sequence: TGTGCCAGCAGCCTCACCGGTCCCTCTGGAAACACCATATATTTT.

This clone was recorded only once. The chain joins TRBV6-5 to TRBJ1-2, with TRBD1 as a possible D gene (5 bases). The germline CDR1 and CDR2 sequences are MNHEY and SVGAGI. Trimming removed 4 bases at V and 8 bases at J, with 14 bases between. The CDR3 has 13 amino acids. The CDR3 DNA follows: TGTGCCAGCAGTTCCCGGACACCGGGCGGCTACACCTTC. This sequence encodes CASSSRTPGGYTF.

The chain couples TRBV13 to TRBJ2-3; weak D call: TRBD1 (6 bases). Germline CDR1 is PRHDT and CDR2 is FYEKMQ (reference sequence). This CDR3 has 14 residues. V was cut by 5 bases and J by 1 base, with 10 bases left in between. This chain's CDR3 is CASSGRTGTDTQYF. The CDR3 nucleotides read TGTGCCAGCAGCGGAAGGACAGGCACAGATACGCAGTATTTT.

The DNA for the CDR3 is TGTGCCAGCAGCTTGAAATTGTCCCTACTCTACAATGAGCAGTTCTTC. As protein: CASSLKLSLLYNEQFF. V and J are TRBV11-3 and TRBJ2-1, with no clear D. CDR1 is SGHNT and CDR2 is YENEEA in the germline V gene. The V end was cut by 3 bases, the J end by 3 bases, with 15 bases between. This CDR3 contains 16 residues.

This clone was detected a few times. This chain joins TRBV9 and TRBJ1-2; perhaps TRBD1 as D (5 bases). V gave up 4 bases and J gave up 4 bases, with 17 bases separating them. CDR3 size: 15 residues. Germline assignment: CDR1 SGDLS and CDR2 YYNGEE. The CDR3 nucleotides are TGTGCCAGCAGCTTCGACGCCTCCGGGGGCTATGGCTACACCTTC. Translated: CASSFDASGGYGYTF.

The chain carries TRBV5-1 and TRBJ2-3; no definite D call. Germline V gives CDR1 SGHRS, CDR2 YFSETQ. Deletions cut 0 bases from V and 3 bases from J, with 8 bases between. The CDR3 spans 14 residues. The CDR3 region is CASSLGTETDTQYF. DNA for the CDR3: TGCGCCAGCAGCTTGGGAACGGAGACAGATACGCAGTATTTT.

The chain couples TRBV3-1 (or the pseudogene TRBV3-2) to TRBJ2-3, with 9 bases matching TRBD2. Germline loops: CDR1 LGHDT, CDR2 YNNKEL (reference sequence). V trimming: 5 bases; J trimming: 3 bases; junction bases outside the gene matches: 9. The CDR3 loop spans 16 amino acids. CDR3 nucleotide sequence: TGTGCCAGCAGCTATCTAGCGGGGACGGGGACAGATACGCAGTATTTT. Residues: CASSYLAGTGTDTQYF.

The V gene is TRBV4-2, the J gene TRBJ2-2; D is uncertain. CDR1 is LGHNA and CDR2 is YNFKEQ in the germline V gene. The CDR3 is made up of 14 amino acids. The V and J ends lost 1 base and 1 base respectively, with 4 bases between them. The CDR3 here is CASSQVRNTGELFF. As DNA, the CDR3 is TGTGCCAGCAGCCAAGTGCGGAACACCGGGGAGCTGTTTTTT.